Each of the 7 T cell receptor beta chains below was sequenced from the same sample in a study of shared clonotypes between healthy human individuals. Repertoires were generated with immunoSEQ multiplex PCR, while TCRdb's copy carries only in-frame clones and drops some. The profile shows about 470,000 clones, around 79% of them singletons. The sequencing sample was made of PBMCs. The receptors derive from a middle-aged woman in good health. Some clones in this sample may be carry-over from other donors' samples.

The rearrangement joins TRBV21-1 to TRBJ2-1; no DNA check was done on the table's D call, TRBD1. TRBV21-1 is reported as a pseudogene. The CDR3 runs 18 residues. The CDR3 reads CASSKGQGGKTGWHEQFF. Here the CDR3 DNA reads TGTGCCAGCAGCAAAGGACAGGGTGGCAAGACAGGGTGGCATGAGCAGTTCTTC.

This clone has just a few counts. The genes are TRBV7-2 and TRBJ2-3; the match to TRBD1 covers 9 bases. Germline-derived CDR1 and CDR2 are SGHTA and FQGNSA. The junction had 3 bases not matched to a gene; V was cut back by 5 bases and J by 0 bases. The CDR3 extends over 15 amino acids. The CDR3: CASSQGQGSTDTQYF. DNA for the CDR3: TGTGCCAGCAGCCAAGGACAGGGGAGCACAGATACGCAGTATTTT.

The J gene is TRBJ1-5, the V gene TRBV28, with D hard to call. This CDR3 region has 15 residues. The V and J ends lost 7 bases and 6 bases respectively, with 19 bases between them. Germline lookup yields CDR1 MDHEN and CDR2 SYDVKM. Here the CDR3 reads CASTLGPTIGQPQHF. The DNA of the CDR3 is TGTGCCAGCACCCTAGGGCCGACAATCGGTCAGCCCCAGCATTTT.

The chain recombines TRBV18 with TRBJ2-1, with 14 bases lining up with TRBD2. Germline loops: CDR1 KGHSH, CDR2 LQKENI. The CDR3 is 18 residues long. The junction had 11 bases not matched to a gene; V was cut back by 6 bases and J by 4 bases. The CDR3 bases are TGTGCCAGCTCGACCAGGGGACTAGCGGGAGCTCGATACAATGAGCAGTTCTTC. Its protein product is CASSTRGLAGARYNEQFF. Together with reference TRBV18 and TRBJ2-1, the CDR3 gives the full variable domain: NAGVMQNPRHLVRRRGQEARLRCSPMKGHSHVYWYRQLPEEGLKFMVYLQKENIIDESGMPKERFSAEFPKEGPSILRIQQVVRGDSAAYFCASSTRGLAGARYNEQFFGPGTRLTVL.

The chain links TRBV11-2 to TRBJ1-2; 7 bases fit TRBD1. Losses at the gene ends were 6 bases for V and 4 bases for J; bases not matched to a gene: 5. Germline-derived CDR1 and CDR2 are SGHAT and FQNNGV. The CDR3 totals 13 residues. CDR3 DNA: TGTGCCAGCAGGCCGACAGGGTTCTATGGCTACACCTTC. Its protein is CASRPTGFYGYTF.

The CDR3 is CASSSTGAETQYF. Here the CDR3 DNA reads TGTGCCAGTAGCTCAACAGGGGCAGAGACCCAGTACTTC. The rearrangement links TRBV19 to TRBJ2-5; 7 positions agree with TRBD1. Trimming removed 6 bases from V and 4 bases from J; junction bases left unmatched: 5. The CDR3 covers 13 residues. Germline loops: CDR1 LNHDA, CDR2 SQIVND (reference sequence). Full variable domain (rest looked up from reference TRBV19 and TRBJ2-5): DGGITQSPKYLFRKEGQNVTLSCEQNLNHDAMYWYRQDPGQGLRLIYYSQIVNDFQKGDIAEGYSVSREKKESFPLTVTSAQKNPTAFYLCASSSTGAETQYFGPGTRLLVL.

The V and J genes are TRBV28 and TRBJ1-5; D unclear. The V end was cut by 3 bases, the J end by 4 bases, with 7 bases between. Germline lookup yields CDR1 MDHEN and CDR2 SYDVKM. This CDR3 contains 13 residues. In DNA, the CDR3 is TGTGCCAGCAGTTTGGAGCCTAATCAGCCCCAGCATTTT. Translated: CASSLEPNQPQHF.